This entry describes one TCR beta chain. What it recognizes is unknown. The data belong to a study of post-analysis software for immune sequencing data. At the level of the study: Relapsing-remitting, secondary progressive and progressive-relapsing forms made up the multiple sclerosis disease courses.

cDNA libraries of TCR beta carried unique molecular identifiers. TCRdb processed the PCR reads anew with MiXCR; each CDR3 protein has one entry. The table lists 350,000 to 450,000 distinct CDR3 sequences, 30% to 45% of them singletons. Trimming took 1 base from V and 7 from J, leaving 13 bases between them. This CDR3 region has 14 residues. Looked up from germline, CDR1 is SGHTA and CDR2 is FQGNSA. General observations from the study: The study found TRBV5-6, TRBV5-1 and TRBV20-1 among a few TRBV segments more frequent in patients than controls. Controls showed significantly higher normalized Chao1 diversity than did multiple sclerosis patients. Under F measure analysis, samples from one preparation batch co-clustered strongly.

This TCR was sampled from a girl under 18 with multiple sclerosis. J is TRBJ1-2 and V is TRBV7-2, with D possibly matching TRBD1 (5 bases). The sample taken for sequencing was blood. DNA of the CDR3: TGTGCCAGCAGCTTAGGTCCAGGGACGAGTGGCTACACCTTC. Its translation is CASSLGPGTSGYTF.